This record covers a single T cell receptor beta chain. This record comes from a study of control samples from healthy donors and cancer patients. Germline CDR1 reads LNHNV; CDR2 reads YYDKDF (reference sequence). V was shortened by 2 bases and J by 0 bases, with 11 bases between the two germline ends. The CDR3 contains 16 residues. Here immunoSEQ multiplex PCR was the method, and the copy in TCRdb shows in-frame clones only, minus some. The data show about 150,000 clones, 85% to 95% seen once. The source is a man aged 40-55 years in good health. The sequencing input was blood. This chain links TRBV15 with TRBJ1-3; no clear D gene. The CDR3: CATSRSYMGSGNTIYF. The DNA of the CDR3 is TGTGCCACCAGCAGATCCTACATGGGCTCTGGAAACACCATATATTTT.